A single sample is the source of the 18 T cell receptor beta chains below, sequenced in a study of metastatic and nonmetastatic thyroid tumors. Treatment of any kind had been given to no patient before thyroid surgery. TCRdb re-analyzed the PCR reads through MiXCR. Here the sample spans 53,000 or so clones, 20% being singletons. Sequenced: blood. The origin of the receptors is a female donor with papillary thyroid cancer or a benign thyroid nodule (not recorded which). Some clones in this sample may be carry-over from other donors' samples.

Ten or more counts support this clone. This chain links TRBV7-2 with TRBJ2-3; 9 bases line up with TRBD2. V shed 4 bases and J 2 bases; nucleotides not matched to a gene: 1. The germline gives CDR1 SGHTA, CDR2 FQGNSA. The CDR3 loop spans 14 amino acids. Here the CDR3 reads CASSSSGNTDTQYF. DNA of the CDR3: TGTGCCAGCAGCTCTAGCGGGAACACAGATACGCAGTATTTT.

Comments on this clone: This may arise from a read error, as a much more abundant clone is one base away. The chain has TRBV5-1 and TRBJ2-5; 9 bases line up with TRBD1. Trimming at V came to 4 bases and at J to 8 bases, leaving 6 bases not matched to a gene. Germline V gives CDR1 SGHRS, CDR2 YFSETQ. This CDR3 is 13 amino acids long. The CDR3, as DNA: TGCGCCAGCAGCACAGGGGGCATCGATACCCAGTACTTC. Its translation: CASSTGGIDTQYF.

This clone was seen ten or more times. At one end, the junction sequence differs from germline, possibly due to a read error. This chain uses TRBV12-3 or TRBV12-4 with TRBJ2-7; D may be TRBD2 (6 bases). CDR3 size: 13 residues. Written as DNA, the CDR3 is TGTGCCAGCAGGTTAGCGGACTCCTACGAGCAGTACTTC. This encodes CASRLADSYEQYF.

This clone appeared many times. The V gene is TRBV30, the J gene TRBJ1-1; D not certain. CDR1 and CDR2 (germline): GTSNPN, SVGIG (reference sequence). Trimming removed 2 bases at V and 5 bases at J, with 12 bases between. The CDR3 covers 13 residues. The CDR3 coding sequence is TGTGCCTGGAGTAAGAGCGGATCGACTGAAGCTTTCTTT. It specifies CAWSKSGSTEAFF.

This clone appeared many times. The chain carries TRBV28 and TRBJ1-5, with no clear D. Between the trimmed V and J ends, which lost 10 bases and 0 bases, there was a span of 13 bases. The germline V gene encodes CDR1 MDHEN and CDR2 SYDVKM. The CDR3 is made up of 14 amino acids. The CDR3 region has the DNA TGTGCCACCCATGCGAGGTATAGCAATCAGCCCCAGCATTTT. Amino acids: CATHARYSNQPQHF.

The rearrangement uses TRBV11-1 and TRBJ1-1; D remains ambiguous. V lost 7 bases to trimming and J lost 0 bases, with 18 bases between them. This CDR3 is 16 amino acids long. Germline CDR1 SGHAT, CDR2 FQDESV (reference sequence). CDR3 DNA sequence: TGTGCCAGCATCTTTCCTAGCGACACCCTGAACACTGAAGCTTTCTTT. Protein product: CASIFPSDTLNTEAFF.

In this sample, this clone turned up many times. The rearrangement links TRBV7-8 to TRBJ2-2; 11 bases fit TRBD2. The CDR3 extends over 17 amino acids. CDR1 is SGHVS, CDR2 FQNEAQ, per germline. V lost 1 base, J lost 4 bases, and 5 bases stayed unmatched. The CDR3 region is CASSLGLAGGGTGELFF. The DNA of the CDR3 is TGTGCCAGCAGCTTAGGGCTAGCGGGAGGCGGCACCGGGGAGCTGTTTTTT.

The sample holds a few counts of this clone. J is TRBJ2-7 and V is TRBV2; D tentatively fits TRBD1 or TRBD2 (6 bases each). Germline-derived CDR1 and CDR2 are SNHLY and FYNNEI. The CDR3 extends over 15 amino acids. V was pared by 7 bases and J by 0 bases, with 16 bases between. For the CDR3, the DNA is TGTGCCAGCACTCGGGGGCAGGTTAACTCCTACGAGCAGTACTTC. Amino acids: CASTRGQVNSYEQYF.

For this clone: Possible read error: a much larger clone is one base away. The chain couples TRBV20-1 to TRBJ1-1; 7 positions agree with TRBD1. The CDR3 totals 16 residues. The trim removed 1 base at V and 3 bases at J, leaving 11 bases unmatched. Germline V lookup: CDR1 DFQATT, CDR2 SNEGSKA (reference sequence). The CDR3 DNA reads TGCAGTGCTAGAGTCTCCGGGACAGCGGCTGACACTGAAGCTTTCTTT. It yields the protein CSARVSGTAADTEAFF.

Note on this clone: A read error may produce the germline difference seen at one junction end. The V call is TRBV6-2 or TRBV6-3, the J call TRBJ1-5; D ambiguous. Germline assignment: CDR1 MNHEY and CDR2 SVGEGT. CDR3 length: 16 amino acids. The CDR3 sequence: CASSVTLTGLYQPQQF. CDR3 sequence (DNA): TGTGCCAGCAGTGTCACCCTCACGGGGTTATATCAGCCCCAGCAGTTT.

In this sample, this clone turned up many times. This sequence joins TRBV20-1 and TRBJ2-1; perhaps TRBD2 as D (6 bases). CDR1 and CDR2 from the germline V gene are DFQATT and SNEGSKA (reference sequence). Deletions cut 3 bases from V and 4 bases from J, with 19 bases between. The CDR3 loop spans 16 amino acids. In DNA form, the CDR3 reads TGCAGTGCTAGGGGTCACGGGACTGACGATTACAATGAGCAGTTCTTC. Translation: CSARGHGTDDYNEQFF.

Ten or more counts support this clone. The chain carries TRBV6-1 and TRBJ2-7; TRBD1 matches 7 bases. Germline V gene lookup returns CDR1 MNHNS and CDR2 SASEGT. V shed 8 bases and J 0 bases; nucleotides not matched to a gene: 4. The CDR3 is made up of 13 amino acids. CDR3 protein: CASFRDSSYEQYF. CDR3 sequence (DNA): TGTGCCAGCTTTAGGGACAGCTCCTACGAGCAGTACTTC.

Notes on this clone: A junction boundary mismatches the germline segment, possibly from a read error. In DNA form, the CDR3 reads TGCATTGCTGCTGCCCGACTAGCCGGAGGCACTGAGCAGTTCTTC. The encoded protein is CIAAARLAGGTEQFF. The rearrangement uses TRBV20-1 and TRBJ2-1, with 7 bases lining up with TRBD2. Germline assignment: CDR1 DFQATT and CDR2 SNEGSKA (reference sequence). This CDR3 contains 15 residues.

This clone has at least ten counts. The CDR3 protein is CASSSGRVVGYTF. The CDR3 nucleotides are TGTGCCAGCAGTTCAGGACGGGTCGTCGGCTACACCTTC. This chain links TRBV28 with TRBJ1-2; D remains ambiguous. This CDR3 is 13 amino acids long. V lost 4 bases to trimming and J lost 8 bases, with 14 bases between them. CDR1 is MDHEN and CDR2 is SYDVKM in the germline V gene.

Comments on this clone: Mismatch with germline at one junction end may stem from a read error. V gene TRBV30 combines with J gene TRBJ1-3, with D possibly being TRBD1 (6 bases). The germline V gene has CDR1 GTSNPN and CDR2 SVGIG (reference sequence). The CDR3 loop spans 14 amino acids. The CDR3 protein is CAWRGGRGGNTIHF. CDR3 in DNA: TGTGCCTGGAGAGGAGGCAGGGGTGGAAACACGATACATTTT.

This clone was recorded at least ten times. V and J are TRBV25-1 and TRBJ1-2; TRBD1 is a possible D gene (5 bases). Trimming shortened V by 5 bases and J by 0 bases, and 10 bases separated the two germline ends. Germline V gene sequence: CDR1 MGHDK, CDR2 SYGVNS. This CDR3 has 14 residues. CDR3 residues: CASSPLTANYGYTF. CDR3 coding DNA: TGTGCCAGCAGTCCGTTGACAGCTAACTATGGCTACACCTTC.

In the case of this clone: A much larger clone differs by one base, so this may be a read error. The chain combines TRBV6-1 with TRBJ2-7, with a weak D call TRBD1 (6 bases). V gave up 10 bases and J gave up 2 bases, with 15 bases separating them. The CDR3 runs to 13 residues. The germline V gene encodes CDR1 MNHNS and CDR2 SASEGT. CDR3 sequence reads: CANREVGAYEQYF. As DNA, the CDR3 is TGTGCCAACAGGGAAGTTGGGGCCTACGAGCAGTACTTC.

Many counts were recorded for this clone. The V call is TRBV20-1, the J call TRBJ1-2, with D maybe TRBD1 (6 bases). The V gene's germline CDR1 is DFQATT and CDR2 SNEGSKA (reference sequence). CDR3 length: 12 residues. The chain's CDR3 is CGGASTLYGYTF. CDR3 nucleotide sequence: TGCGGGGGGGCCTCGACCCTCTATGGCTACACCTTC.